This T cell receptor beta chain was captured in a study of T cells in women clearing cervical HPV infection. Study context: Women with histologically confirmed HPV16-related CIN3 or worse, 2 with invasive cancer, served as cases. Control women cleared a single incident HPV16 infection within 12 months. For cases, blood was sampled a median approximately 150 days after lesion detection, interquartile range about 90 to 230 days. The study's findings and limits: TRBV6-7 relative abundance averaged about 0.1% in cases and approximately 0.15% in controls.

Germline V gene sequence: CDR1 LGHNA, CDR2 YNFKEQ. V gave up 0 bases and J gave up 2 bases, with 13 bases separating them. The CDR3 runs 16 residues. Using immunoSEQ multiplex PCR, the repertoire was profiled, and TCRdb retains in-frame clones only, with some absent. Here the sample table reports about 19,000 clones. About this clone: Its antigen is currently unknown. The CDR3 end falls 3 residues outside the read, so it is completed with the germline J gene.

Sequencing was performed on blood buffy coat. V and J are TRBV4-2 and TRBJ2-5; D perhaps matches TRBD2 (6 bases). This TCR was sampled from a woman between 18 and 70 years old with a cervical HPV16 infection that either progressed to CIN3+ or cleared (not recorded which). CDR3 DNA, as far as it was read: TGTGCCAGCAGCCAAGAGGTAGCGGAAAGTCAAGAGACC. Translation: CASSQEVAESQET. The entire CDR3 sequence reads CASSQEVAESQETQYF.